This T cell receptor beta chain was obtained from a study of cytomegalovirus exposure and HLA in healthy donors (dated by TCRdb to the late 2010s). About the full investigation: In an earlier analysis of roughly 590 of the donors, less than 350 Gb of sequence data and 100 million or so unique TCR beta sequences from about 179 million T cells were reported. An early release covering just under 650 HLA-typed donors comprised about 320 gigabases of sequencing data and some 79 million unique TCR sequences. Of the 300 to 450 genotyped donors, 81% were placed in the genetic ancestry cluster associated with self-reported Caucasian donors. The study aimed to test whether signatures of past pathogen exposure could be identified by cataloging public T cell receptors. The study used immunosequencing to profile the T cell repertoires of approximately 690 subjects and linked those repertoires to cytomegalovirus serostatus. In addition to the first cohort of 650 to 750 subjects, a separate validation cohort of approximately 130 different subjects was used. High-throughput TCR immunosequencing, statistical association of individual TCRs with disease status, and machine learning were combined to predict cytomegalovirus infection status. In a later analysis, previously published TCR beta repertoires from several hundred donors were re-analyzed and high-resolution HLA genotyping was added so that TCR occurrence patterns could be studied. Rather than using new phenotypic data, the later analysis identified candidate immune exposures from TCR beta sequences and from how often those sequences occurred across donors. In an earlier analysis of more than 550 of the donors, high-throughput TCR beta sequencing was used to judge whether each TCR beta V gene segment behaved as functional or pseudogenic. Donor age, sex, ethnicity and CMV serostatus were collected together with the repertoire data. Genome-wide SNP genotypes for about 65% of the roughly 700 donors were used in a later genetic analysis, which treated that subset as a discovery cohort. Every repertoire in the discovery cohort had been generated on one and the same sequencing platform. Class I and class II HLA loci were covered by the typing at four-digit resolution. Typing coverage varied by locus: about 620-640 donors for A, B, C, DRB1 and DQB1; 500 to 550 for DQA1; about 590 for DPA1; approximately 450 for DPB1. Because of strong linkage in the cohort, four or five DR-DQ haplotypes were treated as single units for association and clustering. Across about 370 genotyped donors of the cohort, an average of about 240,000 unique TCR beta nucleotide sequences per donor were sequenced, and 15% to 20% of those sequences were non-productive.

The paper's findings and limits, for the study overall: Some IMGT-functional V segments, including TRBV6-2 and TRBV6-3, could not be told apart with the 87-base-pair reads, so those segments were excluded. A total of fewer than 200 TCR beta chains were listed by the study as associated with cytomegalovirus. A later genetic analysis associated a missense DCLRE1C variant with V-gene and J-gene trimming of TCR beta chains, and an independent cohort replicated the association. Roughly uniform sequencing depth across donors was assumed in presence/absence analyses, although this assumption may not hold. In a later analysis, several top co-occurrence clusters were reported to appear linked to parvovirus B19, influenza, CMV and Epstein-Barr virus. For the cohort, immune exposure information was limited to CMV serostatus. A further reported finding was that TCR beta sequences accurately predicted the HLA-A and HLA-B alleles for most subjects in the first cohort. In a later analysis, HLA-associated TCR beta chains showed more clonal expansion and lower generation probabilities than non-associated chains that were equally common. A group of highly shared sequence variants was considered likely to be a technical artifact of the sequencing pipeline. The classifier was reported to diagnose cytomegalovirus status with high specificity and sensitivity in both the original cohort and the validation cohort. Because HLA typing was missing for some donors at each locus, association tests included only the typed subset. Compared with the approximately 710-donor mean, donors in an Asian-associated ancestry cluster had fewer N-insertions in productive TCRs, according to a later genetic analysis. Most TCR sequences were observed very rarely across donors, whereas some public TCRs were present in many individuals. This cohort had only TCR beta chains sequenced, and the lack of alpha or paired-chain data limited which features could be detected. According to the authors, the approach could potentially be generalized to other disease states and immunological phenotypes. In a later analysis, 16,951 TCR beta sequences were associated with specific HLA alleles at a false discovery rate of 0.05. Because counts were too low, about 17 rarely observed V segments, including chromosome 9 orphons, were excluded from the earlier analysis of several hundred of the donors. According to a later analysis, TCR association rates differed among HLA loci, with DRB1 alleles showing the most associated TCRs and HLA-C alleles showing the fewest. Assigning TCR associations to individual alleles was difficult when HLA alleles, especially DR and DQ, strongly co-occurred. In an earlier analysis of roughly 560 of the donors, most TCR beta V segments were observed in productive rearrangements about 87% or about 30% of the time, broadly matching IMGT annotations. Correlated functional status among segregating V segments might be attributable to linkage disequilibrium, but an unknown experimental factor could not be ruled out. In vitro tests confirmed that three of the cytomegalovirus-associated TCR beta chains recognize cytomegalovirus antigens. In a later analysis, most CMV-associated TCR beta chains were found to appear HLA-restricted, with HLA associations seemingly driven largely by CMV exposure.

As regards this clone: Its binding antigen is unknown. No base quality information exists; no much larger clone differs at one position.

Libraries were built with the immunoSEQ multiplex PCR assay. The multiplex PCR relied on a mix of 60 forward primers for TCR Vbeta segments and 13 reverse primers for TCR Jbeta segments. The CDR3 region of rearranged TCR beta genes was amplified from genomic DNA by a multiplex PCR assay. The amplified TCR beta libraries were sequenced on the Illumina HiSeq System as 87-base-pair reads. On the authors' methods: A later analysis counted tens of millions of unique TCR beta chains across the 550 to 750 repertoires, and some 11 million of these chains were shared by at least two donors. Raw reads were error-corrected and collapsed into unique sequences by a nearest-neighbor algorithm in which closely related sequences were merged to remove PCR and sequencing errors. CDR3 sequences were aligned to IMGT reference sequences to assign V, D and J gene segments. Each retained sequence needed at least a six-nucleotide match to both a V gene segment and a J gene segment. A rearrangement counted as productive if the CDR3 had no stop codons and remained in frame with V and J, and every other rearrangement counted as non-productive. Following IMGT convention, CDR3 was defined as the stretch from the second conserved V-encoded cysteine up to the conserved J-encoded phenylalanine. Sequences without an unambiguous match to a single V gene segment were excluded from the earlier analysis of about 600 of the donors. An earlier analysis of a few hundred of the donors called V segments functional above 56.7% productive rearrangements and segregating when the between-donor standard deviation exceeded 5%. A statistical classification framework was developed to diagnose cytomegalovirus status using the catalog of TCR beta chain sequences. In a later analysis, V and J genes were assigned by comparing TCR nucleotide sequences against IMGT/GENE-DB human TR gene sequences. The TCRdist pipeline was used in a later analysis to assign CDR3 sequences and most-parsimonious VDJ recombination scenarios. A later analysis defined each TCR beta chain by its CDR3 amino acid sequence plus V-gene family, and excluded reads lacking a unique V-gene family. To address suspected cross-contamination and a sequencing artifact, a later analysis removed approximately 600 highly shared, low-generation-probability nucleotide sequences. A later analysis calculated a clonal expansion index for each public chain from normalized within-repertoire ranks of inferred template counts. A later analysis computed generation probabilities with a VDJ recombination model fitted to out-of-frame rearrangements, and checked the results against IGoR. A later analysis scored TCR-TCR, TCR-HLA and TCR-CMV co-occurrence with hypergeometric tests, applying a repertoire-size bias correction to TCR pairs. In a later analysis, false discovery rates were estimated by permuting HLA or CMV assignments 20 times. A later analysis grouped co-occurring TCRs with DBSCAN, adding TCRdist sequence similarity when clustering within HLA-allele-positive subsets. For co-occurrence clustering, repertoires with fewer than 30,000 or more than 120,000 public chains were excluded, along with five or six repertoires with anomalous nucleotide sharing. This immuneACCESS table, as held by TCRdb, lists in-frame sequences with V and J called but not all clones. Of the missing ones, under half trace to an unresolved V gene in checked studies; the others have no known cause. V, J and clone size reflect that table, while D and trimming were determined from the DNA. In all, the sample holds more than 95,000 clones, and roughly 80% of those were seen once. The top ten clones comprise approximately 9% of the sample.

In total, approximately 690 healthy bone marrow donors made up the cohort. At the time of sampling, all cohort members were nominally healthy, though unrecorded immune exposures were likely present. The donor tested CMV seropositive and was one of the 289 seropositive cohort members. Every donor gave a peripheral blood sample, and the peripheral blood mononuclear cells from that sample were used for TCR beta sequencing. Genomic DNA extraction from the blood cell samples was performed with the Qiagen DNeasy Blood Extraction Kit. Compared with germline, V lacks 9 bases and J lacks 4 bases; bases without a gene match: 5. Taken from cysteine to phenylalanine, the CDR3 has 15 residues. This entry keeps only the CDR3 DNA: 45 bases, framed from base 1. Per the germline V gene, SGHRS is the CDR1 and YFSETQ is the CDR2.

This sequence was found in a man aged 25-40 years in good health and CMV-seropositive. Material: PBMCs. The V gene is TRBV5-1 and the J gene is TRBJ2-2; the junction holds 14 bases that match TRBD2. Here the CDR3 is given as CATSTSGGVTGELFF. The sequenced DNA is TGCGCCACCTCGACTAGCGGGGGGGTCACCGGGGAGCTGTTTTTT. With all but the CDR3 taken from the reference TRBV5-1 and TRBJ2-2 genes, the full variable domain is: KAGVTQTPRYLIKTRGQQVTLSCSPISGHRSVSWYQQTPGQGLQFLFEYFSETQRNKGNFPGRFSGRQFSNSRSEMNVSTLELGDSALYLCATSTSGGVTGELFFGEGSRLTVL.